The 18 T cell receptor beta chains presented below share a single source sample, sequenced in a study of blood T cell repertoires in COVID-19. TCRdb's table, derived via immunoSEQ multiplex PCR, lists solely in-frame clones and lacks some. The table lists 200,000 to 250,000 clones, around four fifths of them singletons, with less than 20% in the top ten. Sequenced input: peripheral blood. These receptors all come from a woman aged 80 or over with active or convalescent COVID-19.

The chain employs TRBV7-8 and TRBJ2-7, with D perhaps matching TRBD1 (5 bases). Trimming left V 1 base short and J 3 bases short, with 7 bases between. This CDR3 has 13 residues. Per germline, CDR1 SGHVS and CDR2 FQNEAQ. The chain's CDR3 is CASSLGTNYEQYF. CDR3 DNA: TGTGCCAGCAGCTTAGGGACAAACTACGAGCAGTACTTC.

This chain uses TRBV5-1 with TRBJ2-7; 10 bases align to TRBD2. Looked up from germline, CDR1 is SGHRS and CDR2 is YFSETQ. V shed 7 bases and J 4 bases; nucleotides not matched to a gene: 11. This CDR3 is built from 15 residues. The CDR3 reads CASGASTSGLYEQYF. The CDR3 nucleotides are TGCGCCAGCGGCGCCTCGACTAGCGGGTTATACGAGCAGTACTTC.

The V call is TRBV19, the J call TRBJ1-1, with D unresolved. Germline V gene sequence: CDR1 LNHDA, CDR2 SQIVND (reference sequence). V was shortened by 3 bases and J by 4 bases, with 9 bases between the two germline ends. This CDR3 spans 13 amino acids. CDR3 DNA: TGTGCCAGTAGTATCGAGGTCTCCACTGAAGCTTTCTTT. Amino acids: CASSIEVSTEAFF.

V is TRBV5-1 and J is TRBJ2-5; D is unclear. The CDR3 contains 14 residues. Trimming cost V 0 bases and J 4 bases, with 10 bases left between them. Germline V gene data show CDR1 as SGHRS and CDR2 as YFSETQ. This CDR3 reads CASSLVTAGETQYF. CDR3 DNA sequence: TGCGCCAGCAGCTTGGTGACTGCCGGAGAGACCCAGTACTTC.

The J gene is TRBJ2-1, the V gene TRBV11-3, with a possible D match to TRBD2 (6 bases). V lost 3 bases to trimming and J lost 4 bases, with 10 bases between them. Per germline, CDR1 SGHNT and CDR2 YENEEA. This CDR3 is built from 14 residues. The CDR3 DNA sequence: TGTGCCAGCAGCTTCGGGGGACCTTACAATGAGCAGTTCTTC. As protein: CASSFGGPYNEQFF.

V usage is TRBV7-3 and J usage is TRBJ2-1; D perhaps matches TRBD2 (5 bases). The CDR3 contains 15 residues. Germline V CDR1 and CDR2: SGHTA, FQGTGA. Trimming cost V 2 bases and J 0 bases, with 8 bases left between them. CDR3 protein: CASSLEGSSYNEQFF. The CDR3 DNA is TGTGCCAGCAGCTTAGAGGGAAGCTCCTACAATGAGCAGTTCTTC.

The V gene is TRBV7-8, the J gene TRBJ2-2; 9 bases map to TRBD1. CDR3 length equals 17 residues. With 3 bases clipped from V and 4 bases from J, the junction kept 9 bases outside the gene matches. Per germline, CDR1 SGHVS and CDR2 FQNEAQ. The CDR3 protein is CASSFPGQGRSTGELFF. In nucleotides, the CDR3 is TGTGCCAGCAGCTTTCCGGGACAGGGTCGAAGCACCGGGGAGCTGTTTTTT.

The rearrangement uses TRBV5-6 and TRBJ2-7; 9 nucleotides match TRBD1. Germline V gene sequence: CDR1 SGHDT, CDR2 YYEEEE. The trim removed 4 bases at V and 2 bases at J, leaving 10 bases unmatched. CDR3 length: 16 residues. CDR3 nucleotide sequence: TGTGCCAGCAGCCCCACGCTGGGGACAGGGACCTACGAGCAGTACTTC. Translated: CASSPTLGTGTYEQYF.

The V call is TRBV13, the J call TRBJ1-1, with TRBD1 as a possible D gene (6 bases). V lost 3 bases to trimming and J lost 1 base, with 15 bases between them. Germline lookup yields CDR1 PRHDT and CDR2 FYEKMQ (reference sequence). The CDR3 covers 16 residues. The CDR3 DNA reads TGTGCCAGCAGCTTTCGATATACAGGGACGAACACTGAAGCTTTCTTT. Protein: CASSFRYTGTNTEAFF. Full variable domain (remainder filled in from reference TRBV13 and TRBJ1-1): AAGVIQSPRHLIKEKRETATLKCYPIPRHDTVYWYQQGPGQDPQFLISFYEKMQSDKGSIPDRFSAQQFSDYHSELNMSSLELGDSALYFCASSFRYTGTNTEAFFGQGTRLTVV.

The chain uses TRBV29-1 and TRBJ1-5; TRBD1 agrees at 7 bases. This CDR3 comprises 13 residues. V was pared by 6 bases and J by 4 bases, with 6 bases of the junction left unmatched. Germline V gives CDR1 SQVTM, CDR2 ANQGSEA. The CDR3 loop is CSVWDRPNQPQHF. The CDR3 region has the DNA TGCAGCGTCTGGGACAGACCGAATCAGCCCCAGCATTTT.

The CDR3 protein is CASLSLNTEAFF. CDR3 coding DNA: TGTGCCAGCTTGAGTCTGAACACTGAAGCTTTCTTT. The V and J genes are TRBV6-6 and TRBJ1-1; D call uncertain. The V end was cut by 8 bases, the J end by 0 bases, with 7 bases between. CDR3 length: 12 residues. From germline, CDR1 is MNHNY and CDR2 SVGAGI (reference sequence).

The rearrangement joins TRBV5-4 to TRBJ1-1; the match to TRBD1 covers 9 bases. Germline values: CDR1 SGHNT, CDR2 YYREEE (reference sequence). V was pared by 0 bases and J by 0 bases, with 3 bases of the junction left unmatched. The CDR3 is made up of 16 amino acids. CDR3 region: CASSLAGTGMNTEAFF. For the CDR3, the DNA is TGTGCCAGCAGCTTGGCCGGGACAGGGATGAACACTGAAGCTTTCTTT.

This clone was seen only once. The rearrangement joins TRBV5-1 to TRBJ1-4, with D tentatively TRBD1 (5 bases). Germline CDR1 reads SGHRS; CDR2 reads YFSETQ. Trimming pared 0 bases from V and 8 bases from J, leaving 20 bases between. The CDR3 consists of 17 residues. The CDR3 DNA reads TGCGCCAGCAGCTTGGTAGGACATTTCTCCCAAGGAGAAAAACTGTTTTTT. It yields the protein CASSLVGHFSQGEKLFF.

On this clone itself: Additional DNA sequences in this sample encode the identical CDR3. V usage is TRBV7-2 and J usage is TRBJ2-5; D might be TRBD1 (6 bases). Deletions cut 4 bases from V and 2 bases from J, with 8 bases between. This CDR3 comprises 13 residues. CDR1 and CDR2 from the germline V gene are SGHTA and FQGNSA. As DNA, the CDR3 is TGTGCCAGCAGCTCGGGACAACAAGAGACCCAGTACTTC. Translating gives CASSSGQQETQYF.

The V and J genes are TRBV20-1 and TRBJ1-4; D ambiguous. Germline CDR1 is DFQATT and CDR2 is SNEGSKA (reference sequence). The CDR3 runs to 13 residues. V was trimmed by 6 bases and J by 7 bases, leaving 15 bases between them. The CDR3: CSASTRSGEKLFF. CDR3 bases: TGCAGTGCCAGTACCAGATCGGGTGAAAAACTGTTTTTT.

The chain uses TRBV9 and TRBJ2-2, with 8 bases identical to TRBD1. This CDR3 comprises 17 residues. The germline gives CDR1 SGDLS, CDR2 YYNGEE. V shed 3 bases, J shed 2 bases, and the junction held 9 bases outside the gene matches. CDR3 in amino acids: CASSDPRDRPNTGELFF. CDR3 in DNA: TGTGCCAGCAGCGACCCCCGGGACAGGCCAAACACCGGGGAGCTGTTTTTT.

The chain carries TRBV7-3 and TRBJ2-2, with 7 nucleotides matching TRBD2. CDR3 length: 16 residues. Germline CDR1 and CDR2: SGHTA and FQGTGA. After removal of 5 bases from V and 0 bases from J, the junction contained 6 bases not matched to a gene. For the CDR3, the DNA is TGTGCCAGCAGCCTACTAGCGAATGCGAACACCGGGGAGCTGTTTTTT. This translates into CASSLLANANTGELFF.

The rearrangement links TRBV12-3 or TRBV12-4 to TRBJ1-1; D is unresolved. The ends were cut back, 3 bases at V and 6 bases at J, with 8 bases in the middle. The CDR3 length is 12 residues. CDR3 bases: TGTGCCAGCAGTTTGAAAGCTCCTGAAGCTTTCTTT. Translating it yields CASSLKAPEAFF.